This T cell receptor beta chain is drawn from a study of CD8+ T cells in alopecia areata. Overall study: Treatment comprised oral tofacitinib, 5 to 10 mg twice daily, in treated patients.

The CDR3 length is 13 residues. Germline V gives CDR1 GTSNPN, CDR2 SVGIG (reference sequence). V was pared by 4 bases and J by 8 bases, with 16 bases between. The treatment was: oral pan-JAK inhibitor, 5-10 mg twice daily. cDNA prepared by RNA extraction and subsequent reverse transcription served as the template for sequencing. Only in-frame clones appear in the TCRdb table, and some are missing; sequencing was by immunoSEQ multiplex PCR. The table lists 150,000 to 200,000 clones, 50% to 60% of them singletons. The source of this sequence is a human donor with alopecia areata. The sample was CD4+ T cells sorted from blood, taken at week 4, from a patient treated with tofacitinib. The chain has TRBV30 and TRBJ2-3; weak D call: TRBD2 (5 bases). CDR3 protein: CAWTLTGAGTQYF. In DNA form, the CDR3 reads TGTGCCTGGACTTTAACGGGTGCGGGTACGCAGTATTTT.